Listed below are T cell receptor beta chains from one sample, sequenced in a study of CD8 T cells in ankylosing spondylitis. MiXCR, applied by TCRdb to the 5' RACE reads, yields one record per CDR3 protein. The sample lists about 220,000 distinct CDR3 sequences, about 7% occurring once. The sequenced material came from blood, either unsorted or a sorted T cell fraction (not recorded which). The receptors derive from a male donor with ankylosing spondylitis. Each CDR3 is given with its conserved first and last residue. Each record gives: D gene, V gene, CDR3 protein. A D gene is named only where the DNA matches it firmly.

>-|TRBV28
CASNPGRWGQYF
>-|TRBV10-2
CASSAGPPNEQFF
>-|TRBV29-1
CSADGPQRGAFF
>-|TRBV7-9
CASTPIYNEQFF
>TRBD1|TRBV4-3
CASSQAMGQWVYEQYF
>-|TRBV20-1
CSARDRDHSNQPQHF
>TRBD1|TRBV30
CAWSYGTGDYEQYF
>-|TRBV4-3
CASSRTDSQETQYF
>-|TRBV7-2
CASRPTSKYYEQYF
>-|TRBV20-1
CSARTISSGNTIYF
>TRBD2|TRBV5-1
CASSAGRRLAGGPYNEQFF
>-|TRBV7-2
CASSLVTGMNTEAFF
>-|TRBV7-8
CASSLPPNRGEQYF
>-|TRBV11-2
CASSLNSMNTEAFF
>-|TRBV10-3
CAISESLNRETGELFF
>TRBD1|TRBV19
CASSHYLPGQGVFGYTF
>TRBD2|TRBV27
CASSLTSGRSGEQYF
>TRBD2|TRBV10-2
CASSEFLIAGPHNEQFF
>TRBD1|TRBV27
CASSLQGDEQYF
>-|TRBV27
CASSPRSPERDLTDTQYF
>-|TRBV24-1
CATNGGTGNTGELFF
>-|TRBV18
CASSVPYDNSYNEQFF
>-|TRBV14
CASSQGRAGTLYGYTF
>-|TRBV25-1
CASSDTGVKTQYF
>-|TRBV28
CASRDSVQPQHF
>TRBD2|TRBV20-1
CSARTSGTDTQYF
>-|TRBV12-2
CASRLRQGLTMKTEAFF
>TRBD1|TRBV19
CASSSRTGTLTGPQHF
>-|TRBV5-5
CASSLAREGLYEQYF
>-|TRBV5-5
CASSRGGNSPLHF
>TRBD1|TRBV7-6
CASSLGDSRLNEQFF
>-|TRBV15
CATSRGTEGISTEAFF
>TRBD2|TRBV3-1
CASSQEGSGKYEQYF
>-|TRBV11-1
CASSLSDRGRNFYGYTF
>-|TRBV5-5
CASSGWRQETQYF
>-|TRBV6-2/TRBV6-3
CASSYSARGKGNNEQFF
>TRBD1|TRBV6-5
CASSYSGTVNTGELFF
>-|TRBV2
CASTGGVDEQFF
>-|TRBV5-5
CASGSAELFYGYTF
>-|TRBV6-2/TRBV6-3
CASSSFVVGNTEAFF
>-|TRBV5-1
CASRGAPYDSSNQPQHF